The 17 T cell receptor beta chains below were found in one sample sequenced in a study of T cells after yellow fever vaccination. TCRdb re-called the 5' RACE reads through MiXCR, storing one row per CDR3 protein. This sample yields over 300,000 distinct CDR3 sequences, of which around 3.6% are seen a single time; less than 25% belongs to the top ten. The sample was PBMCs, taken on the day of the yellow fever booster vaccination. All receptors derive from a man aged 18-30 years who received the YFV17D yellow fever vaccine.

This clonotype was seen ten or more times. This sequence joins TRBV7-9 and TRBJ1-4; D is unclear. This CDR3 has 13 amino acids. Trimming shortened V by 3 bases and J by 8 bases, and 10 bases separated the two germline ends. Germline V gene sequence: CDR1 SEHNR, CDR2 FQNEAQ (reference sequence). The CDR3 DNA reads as TGTGCCAGCAGCTTGGGCAGGCTCGAAAAACTGTTTTTT. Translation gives CASSLGRLEKLFF.

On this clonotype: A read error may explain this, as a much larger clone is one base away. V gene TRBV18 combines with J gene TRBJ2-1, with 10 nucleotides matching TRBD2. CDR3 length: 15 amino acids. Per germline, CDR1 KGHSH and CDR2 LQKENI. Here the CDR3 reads CDSAVSGGASNEQFF. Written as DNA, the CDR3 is TGTGACAGCGCTGTCAGCGGGGGGGCAAGCAATGAGCAGTTCTTC.

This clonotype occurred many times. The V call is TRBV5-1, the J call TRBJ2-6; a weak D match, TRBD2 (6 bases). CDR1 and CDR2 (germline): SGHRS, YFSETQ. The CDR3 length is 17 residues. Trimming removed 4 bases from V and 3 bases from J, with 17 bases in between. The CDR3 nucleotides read TGCGCCAGCAGCGGAGGGAGTTCAACTTATGGGGCCAACGTCCTGACTTTC. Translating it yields CASSGGSSTYGANVLTF.

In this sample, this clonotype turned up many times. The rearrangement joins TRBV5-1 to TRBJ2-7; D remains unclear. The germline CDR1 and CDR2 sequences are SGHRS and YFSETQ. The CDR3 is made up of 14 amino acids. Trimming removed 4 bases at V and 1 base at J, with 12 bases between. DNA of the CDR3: TGCGCCAGCAGCCCCCGCTCTAGATCCTACGAGCAGTACTTC. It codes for CASSPRSRSYEQYF.

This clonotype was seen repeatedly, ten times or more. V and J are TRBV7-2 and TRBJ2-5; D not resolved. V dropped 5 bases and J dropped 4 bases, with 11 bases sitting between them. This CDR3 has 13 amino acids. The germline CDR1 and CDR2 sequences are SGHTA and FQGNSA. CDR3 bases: TGTGCCAGCAGCCTCTTAGAAGGAGAGACCCAGTACTTC. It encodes CASSLLEGETQYF.

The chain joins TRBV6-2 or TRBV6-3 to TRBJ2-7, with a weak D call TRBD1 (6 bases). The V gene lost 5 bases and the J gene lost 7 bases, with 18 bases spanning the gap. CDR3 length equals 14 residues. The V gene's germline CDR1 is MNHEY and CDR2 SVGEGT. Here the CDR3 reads CASSTYTDRREQYF. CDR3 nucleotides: TGTGCCAGCAGTACCTATACAGACAGGAGAGAGCAGTACTTC.

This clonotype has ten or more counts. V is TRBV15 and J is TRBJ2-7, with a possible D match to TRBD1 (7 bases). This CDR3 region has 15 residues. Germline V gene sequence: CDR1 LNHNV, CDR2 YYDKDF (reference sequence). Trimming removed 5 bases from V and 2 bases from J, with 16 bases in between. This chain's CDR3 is CATSRGTEETYEQYV. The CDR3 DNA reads TGTGCCACCAGCCGCGGGACAGAAGAGACCTACGAGCAGTACGTC.

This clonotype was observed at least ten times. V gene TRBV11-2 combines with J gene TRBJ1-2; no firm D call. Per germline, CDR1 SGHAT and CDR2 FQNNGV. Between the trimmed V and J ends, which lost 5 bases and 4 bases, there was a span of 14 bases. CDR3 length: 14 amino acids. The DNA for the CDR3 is TGTGCCAGCAGCCCCCTCGGGTATGGCTATGGCTACACCTTC. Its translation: CASSPLGYGYGYTF.

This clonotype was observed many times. CDR3 DNA sequence: TGTGCCAGCAGTTCGGGGGGGGCACAAGAGACCCAGTACTTC. Its translation is CASSSGGAQETQYF. The chain is built from TRBV11-3 and TRBJ2-5, with TRBD2 matching over 8 bases. CDR1 SGHNT and CDR2 YENEEA come from the germline V gene. With 6 bases clipped from V and 2 bases from J, the junction kept 5 bases outside the gene matches. There are 14 residues in the CDR3.

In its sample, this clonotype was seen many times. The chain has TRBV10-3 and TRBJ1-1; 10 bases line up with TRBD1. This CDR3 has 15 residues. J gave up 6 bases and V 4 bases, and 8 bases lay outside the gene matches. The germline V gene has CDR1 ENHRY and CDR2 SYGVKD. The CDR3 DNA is TGTGCCATCAGTGCCACCGGACAGGGGGAATCTGAAGCTTTCTTT. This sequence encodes CAISATGQGESEAFF.

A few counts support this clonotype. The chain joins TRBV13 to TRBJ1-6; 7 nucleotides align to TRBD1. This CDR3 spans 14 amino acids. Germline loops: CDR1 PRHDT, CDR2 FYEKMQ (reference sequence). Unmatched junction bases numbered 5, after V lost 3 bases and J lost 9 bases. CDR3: CASSFGTASSPLHF. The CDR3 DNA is TGTGCCAGCAGCTTTGGGACAGCGAGTTCACCCCTCCACTTT.

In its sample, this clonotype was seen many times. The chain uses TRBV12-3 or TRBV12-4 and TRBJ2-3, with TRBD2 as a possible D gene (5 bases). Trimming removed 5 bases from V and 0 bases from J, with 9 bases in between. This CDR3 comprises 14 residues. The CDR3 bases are TGTGCCAGCAGTAGAGGACTTAGCACAGATACGCAGTATTTT. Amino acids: CASSRGLSTDTQYF.

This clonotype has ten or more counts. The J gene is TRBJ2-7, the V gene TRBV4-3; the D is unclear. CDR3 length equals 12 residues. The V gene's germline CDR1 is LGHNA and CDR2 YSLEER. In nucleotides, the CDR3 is TGCGCGACGGTCGGTGACCTCTACGAGCAGTACGTC. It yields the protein CATVGDLYEQYV.

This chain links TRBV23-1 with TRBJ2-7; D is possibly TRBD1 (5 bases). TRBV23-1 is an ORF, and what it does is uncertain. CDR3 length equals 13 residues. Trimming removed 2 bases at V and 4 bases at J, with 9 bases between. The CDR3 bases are TGCGCCAGCAGTCAACAGACAGTGTACGAGCAGTACGTC. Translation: CASSQQTVYEQYV.

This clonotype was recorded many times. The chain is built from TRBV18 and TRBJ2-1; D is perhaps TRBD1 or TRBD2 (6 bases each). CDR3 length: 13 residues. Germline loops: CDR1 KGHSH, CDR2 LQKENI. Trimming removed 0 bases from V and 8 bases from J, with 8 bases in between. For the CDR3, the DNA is TGTGCCAGCTCACCACCGGGGGGCGATGAGCAGTTCTTC. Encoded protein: CASSPPGGDEQFF.

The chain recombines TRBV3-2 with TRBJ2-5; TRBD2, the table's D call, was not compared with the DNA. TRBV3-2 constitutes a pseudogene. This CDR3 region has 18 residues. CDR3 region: CASSQDVGSGGAQETQYF. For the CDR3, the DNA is TGTGCCAGCAGCCAAGATGTTGGTAGCGGGGGGGCCCAAGAGACCCAGTACTTC.

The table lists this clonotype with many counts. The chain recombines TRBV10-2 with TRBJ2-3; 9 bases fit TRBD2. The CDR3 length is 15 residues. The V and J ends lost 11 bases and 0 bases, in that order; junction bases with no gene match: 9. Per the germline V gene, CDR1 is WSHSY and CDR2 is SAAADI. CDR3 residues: CAGAGGPASTDTQYF. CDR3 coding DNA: TGCGCCGGAGCGGGGGGTCCAGCTAGCACAGATACGCAGTATTTT.